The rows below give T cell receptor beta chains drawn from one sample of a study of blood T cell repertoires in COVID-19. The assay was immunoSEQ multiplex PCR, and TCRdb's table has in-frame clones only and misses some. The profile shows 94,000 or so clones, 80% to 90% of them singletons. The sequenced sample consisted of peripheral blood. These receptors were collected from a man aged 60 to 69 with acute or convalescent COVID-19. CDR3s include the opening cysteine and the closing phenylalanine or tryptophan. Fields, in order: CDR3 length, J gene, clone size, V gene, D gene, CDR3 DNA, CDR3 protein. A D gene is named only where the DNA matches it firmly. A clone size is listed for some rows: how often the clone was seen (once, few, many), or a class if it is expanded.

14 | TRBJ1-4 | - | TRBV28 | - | TGTGCCAGCAGCTCCCCGGGGGAAGATGAAAAACTGTTTTTT | CASSSPGEDEKLFF
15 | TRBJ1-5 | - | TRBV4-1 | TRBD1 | TGCGCCAGCAGCCAGGGTCAGGGGGGCAATCAGCCCCAGCATTTT | CASSQGQGGNQPQHF
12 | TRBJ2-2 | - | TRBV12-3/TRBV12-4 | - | TGTGCCACCAACTACAGGGTCGGGGAGCTGTTTTTT | CATNYRVGELFF
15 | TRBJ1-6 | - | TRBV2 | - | TGTGCCAGCAGTCTTGGGGGGGGCCGGGTTTCACCCCTCCACTTT | CASSLGGGRVSPLHF
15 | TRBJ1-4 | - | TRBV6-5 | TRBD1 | TGTGCCAGCAGTACCGAGGGGGCGGTTAATGAAAAACTGTTTTTT | CASSTEGAVNEKLFF
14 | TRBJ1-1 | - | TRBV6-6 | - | TGTGCCAGCACCCTTGGGGGCTCAAACACTGAAGCTTTCTTT | CASTLGGSNTEAFF
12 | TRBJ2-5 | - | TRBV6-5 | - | TGTGCCAGCACAGGGAACCAAGAGACCCAGTACTTC | CASTGNQETQYF
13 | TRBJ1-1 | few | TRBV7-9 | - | TGTGCCAGCAGCCCGCGGCGTCTCACTGAAGCTTTCTTT | CASSPRRLTEAFF
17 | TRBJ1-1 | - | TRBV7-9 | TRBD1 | TGTGCCAGCAGCTTACCTTCCGGGGGACAGGCTAACACTGAAGCTTTCTTT | CASSLPSGGQANTEAFF
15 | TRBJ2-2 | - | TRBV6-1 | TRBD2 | TGTGCCAGCAGTGAACTAGCGGGGAACACCGGGGAGCTGTTTTTT | CASSELAGNTGELFF
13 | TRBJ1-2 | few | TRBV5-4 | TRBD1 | TGTGCCACCACTGACAGGGGGTCCTATGGCTACACCTTC | CATTDRGSYGYTF
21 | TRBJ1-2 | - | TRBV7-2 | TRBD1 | TGTGCCAGCAGCTTAGCCCAGGGTGGGGACAGGGGGCTTTTGGACGACTATGGCTACACCTTC | CASSLAQGGDRGLLDDYGYTF
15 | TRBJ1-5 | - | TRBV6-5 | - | TGTGCCAGCAGTTACTCGACGACAGACAATCAGCCCCAGCATTTT | CASSYSTTDNQPQHF
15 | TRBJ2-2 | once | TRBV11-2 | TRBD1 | TGTGCCAGCAGCCCGGACAGGAAGAACACCGGGGAGCTGTTTTTT | CASSPDRKNTGELFF
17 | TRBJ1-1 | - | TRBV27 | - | TGTGCCAGCAGTGCAACTCCCGGCGGGGTCGGGTTTCCTGAAGCTTTCTTT | CASSATPGGVGFPEAFF
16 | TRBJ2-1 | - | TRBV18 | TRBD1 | TGTGCCAGCTCACAGACCGGGACAGGGGGTTGGCATGAGCAGTTCTTC | CASSQTGTGGWHEQFF
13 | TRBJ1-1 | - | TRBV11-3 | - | TGTGCCAGCAGCTCACACCAGAACACTGAAGCTTTCTTT | CASSSHQNTEAFF
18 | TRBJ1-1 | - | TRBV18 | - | TGTGCCAGCTCAACTCTCCAGGGAACGAATTTAGGGTACACTGAAGCTTTCTTT | CASSTLQGTNLGYTEAFF
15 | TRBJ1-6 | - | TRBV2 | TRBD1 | TGTGCCAGCAGAGCCGGGACAGGGGGCAATTCACCCCTCCACTTT | CASRAGTGGNSPLHF
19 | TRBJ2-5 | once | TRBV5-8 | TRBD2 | TGTGCCAGCAGCTCCTTTCGAACTAGCGGGGGCACCTACCAAGAGACCCAGTACTTC | CASSSFRTSGGTYQETQYF
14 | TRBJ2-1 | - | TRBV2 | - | TGTGCCAGCAGTGGTCGTAGGAGCTACAATGAGCAGTTCTTC | CASSGRRSYNEQFF
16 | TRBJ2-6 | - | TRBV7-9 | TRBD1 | TGTGCCAGCAGCTTACGAGGGGGCTTTGGGGCCAACGTCCTGACTTTC | CASSLRGGFGANVLTF
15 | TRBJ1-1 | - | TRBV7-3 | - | TGTGCCAGCAGCTCCTCGGGCAGGGCGAACACTGAAGCTTTCTTT | CASSSSGRANTEAFF
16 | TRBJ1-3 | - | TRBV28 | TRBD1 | TGTGCCAGCAGTGACTCCGGACAGGGGGTTAGAAACACCATATATTTT | CASSDSGQGVRNTIYF
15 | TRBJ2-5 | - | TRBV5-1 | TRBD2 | TGCGCCAGCAGCAGGACGCTTAGCGGGGGTGAGACCCAGTACTTC | CASSRTLSGGETQYF
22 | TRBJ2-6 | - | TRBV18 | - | TGTGCCAGCTCACCAATGACAGCCCTTGTGGCAGGCGGATCCTCTGGGGCCAACGTCCTGACTTTC | CASSPMTALVAGGSSGANVLTF
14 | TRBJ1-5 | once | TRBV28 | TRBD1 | TGTGCCAGCAGTCGGGACAGGATCAATCAGCCCCAGCATTTT | CASSRDRINQPQHF
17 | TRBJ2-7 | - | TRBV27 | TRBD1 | TGTGCCAGCAGTATCCGCCCCCCCGGGACAGGGTCCTACGAGCAGTACTTC | CASSIRPPGTGSYEQYF
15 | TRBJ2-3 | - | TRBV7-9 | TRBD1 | TGTGCCAGCAGCAGCCGGGACAGTCGCACAGATACGCAGTATTTT | CASSSRDSRTDTQYF
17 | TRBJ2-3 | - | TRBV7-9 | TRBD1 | TGTGCCAGCAGCTCCAGGGGCCGGGACAGGGACACAGATACGCAGTATTTT | CASSSRGRDRDTDTQYF
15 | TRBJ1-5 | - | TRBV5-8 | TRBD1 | TGTGCCAGCAGCTTAAAGGGACAGACTAATCAGCCCCAGCATTTT | CASSLKGQTNQPQHF
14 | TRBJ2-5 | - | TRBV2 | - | TGTGCCAGCAGCCGTCAAGGGGGAAGAGAGACCCAGTACTTC | CASSRQGGRETQYF
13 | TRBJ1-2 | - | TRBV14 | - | TGTGCCAGCAGCCTACAGCCTAACTATGGCTACACCTTC | CASSLQPNYGYTF
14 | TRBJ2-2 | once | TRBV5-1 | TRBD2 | TGCGCCAGCATGGAGACTAGCGGGCCCGGGGAGCTGTTTTTT | CASMETSGPGELFF
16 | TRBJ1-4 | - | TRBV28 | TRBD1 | TGTGCCAGCAGTAAAGCAGGGGGCTATGGTAATGAAAAACTGTTTTTT | CASSKAGGYGNEKLFF
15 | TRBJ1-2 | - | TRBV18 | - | TGTGCCAGCTCACGGACAGACACTGCTAACTATGGCTACACCTTC | CASSRTDTANYGYTF